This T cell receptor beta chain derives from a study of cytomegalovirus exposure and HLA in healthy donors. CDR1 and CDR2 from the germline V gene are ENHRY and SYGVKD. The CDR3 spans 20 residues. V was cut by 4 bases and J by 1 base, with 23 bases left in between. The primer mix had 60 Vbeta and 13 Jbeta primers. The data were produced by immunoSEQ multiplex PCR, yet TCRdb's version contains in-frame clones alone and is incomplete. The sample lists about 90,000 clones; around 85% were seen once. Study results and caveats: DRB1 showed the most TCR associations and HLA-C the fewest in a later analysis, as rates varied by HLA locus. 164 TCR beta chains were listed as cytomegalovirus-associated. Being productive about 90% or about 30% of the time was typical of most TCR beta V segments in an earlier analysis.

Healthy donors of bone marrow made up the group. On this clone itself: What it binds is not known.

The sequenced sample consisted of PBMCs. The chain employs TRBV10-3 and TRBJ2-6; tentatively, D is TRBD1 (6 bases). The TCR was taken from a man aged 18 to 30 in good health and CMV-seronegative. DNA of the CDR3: TGTGCCATCAGTGGCCTGTCGTGGGACACCCTCCTATCTGGGGCCAACGTCCTGACTTTC. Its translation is CAISGLSWDTLLSGANVLTF.